This TCR beta chain stems from a study of cytomegalovirus exposure and HLA in healthy donors. Overall study context: The study placed about 86% of its 350 to 400 genotyped donors in the Caucasian-associated ancestry cluster.

While unrecorded immune exposures were likely, the donors were nominally healthy when sampled. Regarding this clone: The antigen is undetermined.

The study ran its PCR with 60 Vbeta and 13 Jbeta primers. Only in-frame clones appear in the TCRdb table, and some are missing; sequencing was by immunoSEQ multiplex PCR. The sample consists of roughly 140,000 clones, roughly three quarters of them appearing once. Study-level findings and limits: It was reported that TCR beta sequences correctly inferred the HLA-A and HLA-B alleles for most subjects. Cytomegalovirus association was listed for approximately 150 TCR beta chains.

Germline CDR1 is SEHNR and CDR2 is FQNEAQ (reference sequence). The CDR3 consists of 17 residues. With V trimmed by 3 bases and J by 6 bases, 12 bases remained unmatched. This chain connects TRBV7-9 to TRBJ2-7, with TRBD1 identical over 12 bases. The sequenced sample was PBMCs. The TCR originated in a woman in her twenties or thirties in good health and CMV-seronegative. The CDR3 reads CASSFARPGQGAIEQYF. The CDR3 nucleotides are TGTGCCAGCAGCTTTGCCCGGCCGGGACAGGGGGCTATCGAGCAGTACTTC.